The 8 T cell receptor beta chains presented below share a single source sample, sequenced in a study of T cells in Graves' hyperthyroidism and ophthalmopathy. What was amplified from RNA transcripts were TCR beta CDR3 regions. The HTBI set primed first-round TCR CDR3 RT-PCR. Each CDR3 protein gets one entry after TCRdb re-called the multiplex PCR reads with MiXCR. The repertoire holds fewer than 250,000 distinct CDR3 sequences, about a sixth seen once, with 28% in the top ten. The sample was blood. Receptors originate from a woman under 30 with Graves' ophthalmopathy.

This clonotype was recorded at least ten times. The chain is built from TRBV7-9 and TRBJ2-2, with D tentatively TRBD1 (5 bases). Between the trimmed V and J ends, which lost 5 bases and 0 bases, there was a span of 10 bases. The V gene's germline CDR1 is SEHNR and CDR2 FQNEAQ (reference sequence). The CDR3 is 15 amino acids. In DNA form, the CDR3 reads TGTGCCAGCAGCGACAGTTTTCCGAACACCGGGGAGCTGTTTTTT. Protein product: CASSDSFPNTGELFF.

This clonotype was detected once. The CDR3 is CASRDGSGNTGELFF. The CDR3 coding sequence is TGTGCCAGCAGGGACGGAAGCGGGAACACCGGGGAGCTGTTTTTT. The rearrangement uses TRBV27 and TRBJ2-2, with D tentatively TRBD2 (5 bases). Trimming stripped 6 bases from V and 1 base from J, with 12 bases between. Germline V gene data show CDR1 as MNHEY and CDR2 as SMNVEV (reference sequence). This CDR3 has 15 amino acids.

This clonotype has just a few counts. The rearrangement uses TRBV10-3 and TRBJ2-7; D not certain. V was clipped by 2 bases and J by 2 bases, with 10 bases between them. CDR1 and CDR2 from the germline V gene are ENHRY and SYGVKD. The CDR3 is 14 amino acids. CDR3 DNA: TGTGCCATCAGTGAGGAGGCACAGACCTACGAGCAGTACTTC. It yields the protein CAISEEAQTYEQYF.

This clonotype has just a few counts. The chain couples TRBV4-1 to TRBJ2-5; D may be TRBD2 (6 bases). This CDR3 comprises 16 residues. The V and J ends lost 1 base and 2 bases respectively, with 14 bases between them. Germline-derived CDR1 and CDR2 are MGHRA and YSYEKL. The CDR3 DNA follows: TGCGCCAGCAGCCAAGGATGGGGGGTTCGGCAAGAGACCCAGTACTTC. This encodes CASSQGWGVRQETQYF.

This clonotype was picked up many times. This chain uses TRBV28 with TRBJ2-3, with 11 bases matching TRBD2. The V segment lost 6 bases and the J segment 4 bases; nucleotides outside the gene matches: 6. The germline V gene encodes CDR1 MDHEN and CDR2 SYDVKM. This CDR3 has 15 amino acids. The CDR3 loop reads CASSPTSGSSDTQYF. The CDR3 region has the DNA TGTGCCAGCAGCCCTACTAGCGGGAGTTCAGATACGCAGTATTTT.

This clonotype was seen many times. The rearrangement joins TRBV27 to TRBJ2-3; D is unresolved. Deletions cut 2 bases from V and 3 bases from J, with 6 bases between. The length of the CDR3 is 13 residues. Per germline, CDR1 MNHEY and CDR2 SMNVEV (reference sequence). CDR3 amino acids: CASSLLGTDTQYF. Here the CDR3 DNA reads TGTGCCAGCAGTTTACTGGGGACAGATACGCAGTATTTT.

This clonotype occurred many times. V is TRBV5-1 and J is TRBJ1-2, with a weak D call TRBD1 (5 bases). Germline V gene lookup returns CDR1 SGHRS and CDR2 YFSETQ. The CDR3 extends over 13 amino acids. Between the trimmed V and J ends, which lost 2 bases and 8 bases, there was a span of 13 bases. CDR3: CASSFGQGGGYTF. The CDR3, as DNA: TGCGCCAGCAGCTTCGGTCAGGGTGGAGGCTACACCTTC.

This clonotype was detected ten times or more. V gene TRBV28 combines with J gene TRBJ2-3; 7 bases align to TRBD2. The V gene's germline CDR1 is MDHEN and CDR2 SYDVKM. This CDR3 contains 15 residues. Losses at the gene ends were 3 bases for V and 2 bases for J; bases not matched to a gene: 5. The CDR3 DNA sequence: TGTGCCAGCAGTTTGGGGGAGGGCTACACAGATACGCAGTATTTT. Translating it yields CASSLGEGYTDTQYF.